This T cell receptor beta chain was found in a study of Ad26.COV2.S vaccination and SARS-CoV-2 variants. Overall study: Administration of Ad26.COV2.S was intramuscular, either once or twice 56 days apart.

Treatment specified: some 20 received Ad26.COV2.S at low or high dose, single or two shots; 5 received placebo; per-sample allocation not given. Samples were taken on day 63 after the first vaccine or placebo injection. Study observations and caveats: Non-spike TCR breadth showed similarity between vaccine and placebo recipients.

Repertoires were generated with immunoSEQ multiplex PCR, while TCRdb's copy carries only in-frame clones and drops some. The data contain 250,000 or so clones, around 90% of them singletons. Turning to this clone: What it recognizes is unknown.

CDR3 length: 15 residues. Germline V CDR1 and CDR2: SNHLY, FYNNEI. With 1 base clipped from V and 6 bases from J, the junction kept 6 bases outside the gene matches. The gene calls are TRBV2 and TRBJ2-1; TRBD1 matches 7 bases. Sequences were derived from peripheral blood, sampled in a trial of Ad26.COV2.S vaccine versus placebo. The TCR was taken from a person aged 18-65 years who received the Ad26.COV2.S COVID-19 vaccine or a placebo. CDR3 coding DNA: TGTGCCAGCAGTGAAGAAGGGACAGCTGCCAATGAGCAGTTCTTC. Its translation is CASSEEGTAANEQFF.